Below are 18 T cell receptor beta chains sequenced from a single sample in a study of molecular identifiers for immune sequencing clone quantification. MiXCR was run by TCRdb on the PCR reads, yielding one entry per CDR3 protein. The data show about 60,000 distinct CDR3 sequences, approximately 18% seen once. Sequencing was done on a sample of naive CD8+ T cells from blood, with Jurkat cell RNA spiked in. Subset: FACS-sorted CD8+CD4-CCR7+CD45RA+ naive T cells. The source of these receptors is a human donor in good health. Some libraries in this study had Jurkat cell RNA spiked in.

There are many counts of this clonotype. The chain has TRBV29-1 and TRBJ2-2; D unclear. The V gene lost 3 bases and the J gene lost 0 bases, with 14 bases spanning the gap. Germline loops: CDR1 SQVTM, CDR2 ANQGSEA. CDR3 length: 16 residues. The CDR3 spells CSVEFSVSANTGELFF. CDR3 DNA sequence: TGCAGCGTTGAGTTCAGCGTCTCGGCGAACACCGGGGAGCTGTTTTTT.

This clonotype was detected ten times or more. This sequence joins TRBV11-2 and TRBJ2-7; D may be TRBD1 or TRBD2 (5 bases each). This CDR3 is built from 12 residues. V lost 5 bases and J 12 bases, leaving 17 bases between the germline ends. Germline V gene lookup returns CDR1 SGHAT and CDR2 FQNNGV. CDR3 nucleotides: TGTGCCAGCAGCCTGGGGGTGTCTAGTCCGTACTTC. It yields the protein CASSLGVSSPYF.

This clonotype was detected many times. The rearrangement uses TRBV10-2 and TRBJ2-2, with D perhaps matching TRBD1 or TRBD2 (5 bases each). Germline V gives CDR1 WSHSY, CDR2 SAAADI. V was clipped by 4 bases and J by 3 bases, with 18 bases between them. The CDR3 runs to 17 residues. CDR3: CASSVRGFLADTGELFF. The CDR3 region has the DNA TGCGCCAGCAGTGTCCGGGGCTTCCTGGCGGACACCGGGGAGCTGTTTTTT.

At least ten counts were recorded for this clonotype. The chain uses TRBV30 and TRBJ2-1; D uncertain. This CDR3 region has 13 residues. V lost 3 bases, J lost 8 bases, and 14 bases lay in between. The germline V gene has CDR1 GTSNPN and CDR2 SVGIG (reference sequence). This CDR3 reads CAWSAPPTHEQFF. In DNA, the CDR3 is TGTGCCTGGAGCGCCCCCCCGACCCATGAGCAGTTCTTC.

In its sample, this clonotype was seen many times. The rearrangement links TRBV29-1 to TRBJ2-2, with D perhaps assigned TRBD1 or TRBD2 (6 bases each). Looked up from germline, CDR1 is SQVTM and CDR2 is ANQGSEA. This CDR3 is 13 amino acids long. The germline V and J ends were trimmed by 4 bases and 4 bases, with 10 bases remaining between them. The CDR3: CSVVGGGTGELFF. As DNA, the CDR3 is TGCAGCGTTGTCGGGGGCGGCACCGGGGAGCTGTTTTTT.

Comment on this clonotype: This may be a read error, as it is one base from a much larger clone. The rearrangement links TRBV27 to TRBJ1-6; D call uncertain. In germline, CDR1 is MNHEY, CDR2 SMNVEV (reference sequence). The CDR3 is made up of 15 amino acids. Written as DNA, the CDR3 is TGTGCCAGCAGTTTAGGAAGCGGGGTAGGTTCACCCCTCCGCTTT. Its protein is CASSLGSGVGSPLRF.

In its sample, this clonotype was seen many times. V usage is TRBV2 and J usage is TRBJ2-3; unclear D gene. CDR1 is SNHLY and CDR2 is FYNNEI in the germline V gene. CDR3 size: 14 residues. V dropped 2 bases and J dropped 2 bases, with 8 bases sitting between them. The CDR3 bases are TGTGCCAGCAGTGAACCCCGACTCACAGATACGCAGTATTTT. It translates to CASSEPRLTDTQYF.

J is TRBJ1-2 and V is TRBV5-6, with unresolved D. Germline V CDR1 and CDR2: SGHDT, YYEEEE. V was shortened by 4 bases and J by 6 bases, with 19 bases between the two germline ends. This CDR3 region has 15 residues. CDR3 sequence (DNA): TGTGCCAGCAGCGCAGGTGTAGGGCGCAACAATGGCTACACCTTC. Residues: CASSAGVGRNNGYTF.

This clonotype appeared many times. This CDR3 reads CASSPLSGTEAFF. The CDR3 DNA sequence: TGTGCCAGCAGTCCCCTGTCAGGGACTGAAGCTTTCTTT. This rearrangement joins TRBV27 to TRBJ1-1; D possibly corresponds to TRBD1 (5 bases). Trimming shortened V by 5 bases and J by 5 bases, and 12 bases separated the two germline ends. The CDR3 covers 13 residues. Germline V gene lookup returns CDR1 MNHEY and CDR2 SMNVEV (reference sequence).

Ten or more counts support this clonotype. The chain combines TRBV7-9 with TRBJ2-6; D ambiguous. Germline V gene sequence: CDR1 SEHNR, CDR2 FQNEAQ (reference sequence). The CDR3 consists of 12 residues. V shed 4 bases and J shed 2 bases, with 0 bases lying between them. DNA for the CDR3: TGTGCCAGCAGCTCTGGGGCCAACGTCCTGACTTTC. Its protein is CASSSGANVLTF.

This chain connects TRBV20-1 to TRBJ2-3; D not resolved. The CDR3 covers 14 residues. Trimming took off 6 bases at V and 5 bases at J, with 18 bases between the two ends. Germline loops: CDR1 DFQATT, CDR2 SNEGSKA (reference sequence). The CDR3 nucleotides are TGCAGTGCACTACTCCGGTTGCTTCAAGATACGCAGTATTTT. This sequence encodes CSALLRLLQDTQYF.

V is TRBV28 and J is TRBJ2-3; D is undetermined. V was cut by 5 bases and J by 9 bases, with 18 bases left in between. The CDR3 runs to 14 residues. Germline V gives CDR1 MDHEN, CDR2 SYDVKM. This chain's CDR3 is CASSPTRIFGTQYF. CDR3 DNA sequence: TGTGCCAGCAGTCCTACCCGAATCTTCGGGACGCAGTATTTT. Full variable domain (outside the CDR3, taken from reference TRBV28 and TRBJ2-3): DVKVTQSSRYLVKRTGEKVFLECVQDMDHENMFWYRQDPGLGLRLIYFSYDVKMKEKGDIPEGYSVSREKKERFSLILESASTNQTSMYLCASSPTRIFGTQYFGPGTRLTVL.

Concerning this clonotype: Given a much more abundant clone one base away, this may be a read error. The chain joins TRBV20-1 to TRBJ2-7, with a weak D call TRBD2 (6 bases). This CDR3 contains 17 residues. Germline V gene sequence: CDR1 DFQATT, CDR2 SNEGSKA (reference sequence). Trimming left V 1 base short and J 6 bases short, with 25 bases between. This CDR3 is CSARARLDLTVITEQYF. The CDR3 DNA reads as TGCAGTGCTAGAGCTCGACTAGATTTGACCGTTATAACCGAGCAGTACTTC.

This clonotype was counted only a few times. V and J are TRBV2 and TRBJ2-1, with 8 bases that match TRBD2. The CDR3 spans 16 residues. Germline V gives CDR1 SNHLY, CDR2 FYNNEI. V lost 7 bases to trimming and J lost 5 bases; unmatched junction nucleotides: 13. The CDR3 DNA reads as TGTGCCAGCACCCTCCTATCGGGGGGGGTCGACAATGAGCAGTTCTTC. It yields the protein CASTLLSGGVDNEQFF.

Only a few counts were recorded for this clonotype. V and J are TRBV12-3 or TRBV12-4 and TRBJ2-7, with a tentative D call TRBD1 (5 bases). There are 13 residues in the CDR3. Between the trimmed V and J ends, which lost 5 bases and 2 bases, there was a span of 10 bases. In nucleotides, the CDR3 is TGTGCCAGCAGTACACAGGCAGCCTACGAGCAGTACTTC. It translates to CASSTQAAYEQYF.

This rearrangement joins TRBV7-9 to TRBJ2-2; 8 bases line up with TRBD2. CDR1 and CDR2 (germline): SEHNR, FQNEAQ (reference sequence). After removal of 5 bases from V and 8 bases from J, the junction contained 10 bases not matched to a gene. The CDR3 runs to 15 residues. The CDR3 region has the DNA TGTGCCAGCAGCCCCGGACTAGCAGGCCCGGGGGAGCTGTTTTTT. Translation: CASSPGLAGPGELFF.

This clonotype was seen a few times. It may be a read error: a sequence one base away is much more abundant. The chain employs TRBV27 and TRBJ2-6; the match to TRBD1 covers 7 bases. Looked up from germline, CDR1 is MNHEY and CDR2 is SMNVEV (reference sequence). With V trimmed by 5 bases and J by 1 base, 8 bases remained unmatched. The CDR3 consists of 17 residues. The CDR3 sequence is CASSLRDSTSGANVLTF. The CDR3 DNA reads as TGTGCCAGCAGTCTACGGGACAGTACTTCTGGGGCCAACGTCCTGACTTTC.

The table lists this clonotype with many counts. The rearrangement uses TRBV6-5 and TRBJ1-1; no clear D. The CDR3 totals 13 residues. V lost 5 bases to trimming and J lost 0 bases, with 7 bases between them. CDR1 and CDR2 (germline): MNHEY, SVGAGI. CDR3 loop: CASSTHMNTEAFF. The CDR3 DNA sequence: TGTGCCAGCAGTACCCACATGAACACTGAAGCTTTCTTT.